The T cell receptor beta chain described here comes from a study of blood T cell repertoires in COVID-19. Method: immunoSEQ multiplex PCR; TCRdb's copy keeps in-frame clones and lacks some. The sample records hundreds of thousands of clones, 80% to 90% being singletons. This sequence originates from a man under 40 who had recovered from COVID-19. Source material: PBMCs or T cells enriched from blood (not recorded which).

Here the CDR3 reads CASTTLAGSSYEQYF. CDR3 nucleotide sequence: TGTGCCAGCACCACATTAGCGGGGAGCTCCTACGAGCAGTACTTC. The V call is TRBV7-8, the J call TRBJ2-7; TRBD2 aligns across 8 bases. CDR3 length: 15 residues. V shed 7 bases and J 0 bases; nucleotides not matched to a gene: 8. Germline CDR1 and CDR2: SGHVS and FQNEAQ. The full variable domain, in which reference TRBV7-8 and TRBJ2-7 provide the parts outside the CDR3, is GAGVSQSPRYKVAKRGQDVALRCDPISGHVSLFWYQQALGQGPEFLTYFQNEAQLDKSGLPSDRFFAERPEGSVSTLKIQRTQQEDSAVYLCASTTLAGSSYEQYFGPGTRLTVT.